The rows below give T cell receptor beta chains drawn from one sample of a study of cytomegalovirus exposure and HLA in healthy donors. Assay: immunoSEQ multiplex PCR; the TCRdb copy retains only in-frame clones and omits some. In the table there are about 150,000 clones, roughly 80% of which are singletons. Source material: PBMCs. These receptors were taken from a woman aged 40 to 49 in good health and CMV-seropositive. Both conserved end residues are part of each CDR3. D genes are given only for firm matches. Only some rows state a clone size, as once, few, many or a class for expanded clones.

CDR3 DNA: TGTGCCAGCAGCTTAGCTAGAGACTACGAGCAGTACTTC
CDR3 protein: CASSLARDYEQYF
J gene: TRBJ2-7
clone size: -
D gene: -
V gene: TRBV7-2

CDR3 DNA: TGTGCCAGCAGTGGGGACTTTAGCACAGATACGCAGTATTTT
CDR3 protein: CASSGDFSTDTQYF
J gene: TRBJ2-3
clone size: -
D gene: -
V gene: TRBV6-1

CDR3 DNA: TGTGCCAGCAGCTCAGGGGACAGGACCGAAGAGACCCAGTACTTC
CDR3 protein: CASSSGDRTEETQYF
J gene: TRBJ2-5
clone size: -
D gene: TRBD1
V gene: TRBV7-3

CDR3 DNA: TGTGCCAGCAGTCCCGGGGGTACATCAGATACGCAGTATTTT
CDR3 protein: CASSPGGTSDTQYF
J gene: TRBJ2-3
clone size: -
D gene: -
V gene: TRBV28

CDR3 DNA: TGTGCCAGCAGCTTATCGGGAAATTCACCCCTCCACTTT
CDR3 protein: CASSLSGNSPLHF
J gene: TRBJ1-6
clone size: -
D gene: -
V gene: TRBV11-3

CDR3 DNA: TGTGCCAGCAGTCCACTAGCGGGAGACGGATCCTACAATGAGCAGTTCTTC
CDR3 protein: CASSPLAGDGSYNEQFF
J gene: TRBJ2-1
clone size: -
D gene: TRBD2
V gene: TRBV5-6

CDR3 DNA: TGTGCCAGCATAGGTACAACTTTGACATCCTACGAGCAGTACTTC
CDR3 protein: CASIGTTLTSYEQYF
J gene: TRBJ2-7
clone size: -
D gene: -
V gene: TRBV2

CDR3 DNA: TGCGCCAGCAGTCAATCGGACAGAGCTAGCAATCAGCCCCAGCATTTT
CDR3 protein: CASSQSDRASNQPQHF
J gene: TRBJ1-5
clone size: -
D gene: -
V gene: TRBV23-1

CDR3 DNA: TGCAGCGTTGAAGCCACTGGAAACACCATATATTTT
CDR3 protein: CSVEATGNTIYF
J gene: TRBJ1-3
clone size: -
D gene: -
V gene: TRBV29-1

CDR3 DNA: TGTGCCAGCAGCCCCCCGGGAGAGGTAGCAGATACGCAGTATTTT
CDR3 protein: CASSPPGEVADTQYF
J gene: TRBJ2-3
clone size: -
D gene: -
V gene: TRBV7-9

CDR3 DNA: TGCAGCGTTGAGGTAGCGGGAACTTACGAGCAGTACTTC
CDR3 protein: CSVEVAGTYEQYF
J gene: TRBJ2-7
clone size: -
D gene: TRBD2
V gene: TRBV29-1

CDR3 DNA: TGTGCCAGCAGGCCTGCTAGCGGGGCTAACACCGGGGAGCTGTTTTTT
CDR3 protein: CASRPASGANTGELFF
J gene: TRBJ2-2
clone size: -
D gene: TRBD2
V gene: TRBV28

CDR3 DNA: TGTGCCAGCAGCCCGGGAGAACTCCTGATGAACACTGAAGCTTTCTTT
CDR3 protein: CASSPGELLMNTEAFF
J gene: TRBJ1-1
clone size: -
D gene: -
V gene: TRBV5-8

CDR3 DNA: TGTGCCAGCAGCCGGGACAGGGGTTGGGGGGAGACCCAGTACTTC
CDR3 protein: CASSRDRGWGETQYF
J gene: TRBJ2-5
clone size: -
D gene: TRBD1
V gene: TRBV7-7

CDR3 DNA: TGTGCCAGTAGTAACATACAGGGGAGACAGCCCCAGCATTTT
CDR3 protein: CASSNIQGRQPQHF
J gene: TRBJ1-5
clone size: -
D gene: TRBD1
V gene: TRBV19

CDR3 DNA: TGTGCCAGCAGTTTCGGGGGAGGTAACTATGGCTACACCTTC
CDR3 protein: CASSFGGGNYGYTF
J gene: TRBJ1-2
clone size: -
D gene: -
V gene: TRBV28

CDR3 DNA: TGTGCCAGTAGTATGGGGGCGGACACCGGGGAGCTGTTTTTT
CDR3 protein: CASSMGADTGELFF
J gene: TRBJ2-2
clone size: -
D gene: -
V gene: TRBV19

CDR3 DNA: TGTGCCAGCAGCTTAAAGGCGGCAGGGGGGTCACCCCTCCACTTT
CDR3 protein: CASSLKAAGGSPLHF
J gene: TRBJ1-6
clone size: -
D gene: TRBD1
V gene: TRBV7-9

CDR3 DNA: TGTGCCAGCCTCCCCGCAGAGGACTTGGAGACCCAGTACTTC
CDR3 protein: CASLPAEDLETQYF
J gene: TRBJ2-5
clone size: -
D gene: -
V gene: TRBV7-9

CDR3 DNA: TGTGCCAGCAGCTCTCCTCCGGACAGTGAAGCTTTCTTT
CDR3 protein: CASSSPPDSEAFF
J gene: TRBJ1-1
clone size: many
D gene: -
V gene: TRBV7-9

CDR3 DNA: TGTGCCAGCAGCCCCCGGGCAGGGGGCTCGAACACTGAAGCTTTCTTT
CDR3 protein: CASSPRAGGSNTEAFF
J gene: TRBJ1-1
clone size: once
D gene: TRBD1
V gene: TRBV7-9

CDR3 DNA: TGTGCCAGCAGATCTGGACAGGGGGCCACCTACGAGCAGTACTTC
CDR3 protein: CASRSGQGATYEQYF
J gene: TRBJ2-7
clone size: -
D gene: TRBD1
V gene: TRBV28

CDR3 DNA: TGTGCCAGCAGCTCGTCCCGGGACATGCACGAGCAGTACTTC
CDR3 protein: CASSSSRDMHEQYF
J gene: TRBJ2-7
clone size: many
D gene: -
V gene: TRBV7-9

CDR3 DNA: TGTGCCAGCAGTCCCGCGGTTTGGGACATTCAGTACTTC
CDR3 protein: CASSPAVWDIQYF
J gene: TRBJ2-4
clone size: -
D gene: -
V gene: TRBV6-1